Listed below are T cell receptor beta chains from one sample, sequenced in a study of OX40 agonist ivuxolimab in advanced cancers. Produced via immunoSEQ multiplex PCR; TCRdb's table is partial and in-frame only. The sample lists tens of thousands of clones, 90% seen once, with 10% to 11% in the top ten. The source was CD4+ or CD8+ T cells sorted from blood, collected in a trial of the OX40 agonist ivuxolimab. The receptors derive from an adult with an advanced solid tumor such as melanoma, head and neck, liver or kidney cancer. Each CDR3 is given with its conserved first and last residue. A D gene is named only where the DNA matches it firmly. Clone size is shown for a subset of rows, as once, few, many or a class of expanded clone.

len | j_gene | d_gene | abundance | v_gene | CDR3aa | CDR3nt
15 | TRBJ1-5 | - | - | TRBV30 | CAWAPGTHSNQPQHF | TGTGCCTGGGCCCCCGGGACACATAGCAATCAGCCCCAGCATTTT
16 | TRBJ2-1 | TRBD2 | - | TRBV27 | CASSVGASGGPRPKFF | TGTGCCAGCAGTGTAGGGGCTAGCGGGGGTCCACGGCCAAAGTTCTTC
18 | TRBJ2-7 | TRBD2 | - | TRBV19 | CASSPRHSLAVMFYEQYF | TGTGCCAGTAGTCCGCGTCATTCTCTAGCGGTAATGTTCTACGAGCAGTACTTC
16 | TRBJ1-6 | - | - | TRBV4-1 | CASSQEDSRASVPLHF | TGCGCCAGCAGCCAAGAAGACTCCAGGGCCTCGGTTCCCCTCCACTTT
13 | TRBJ2-5 | - | - | TRBV6-1 | CASSELGGETQYF | TGTGCCAGCAGTGAACTTGGGGGGGAGACCCAGTACTTC
16 | TRBJ1-3 | - | - | TRBV5-5 | CASSWTLIGSGNTIYF | TGTGCCAGCAGCTGGACCTTGATTGGCTCTGGAAACACCATATATTTT
14 | TRBJ2-3 | TRBD1 | - | TRBV5-6 | CASSFQGAGDTQYF | TGTGCCAGCAGCTTTCAGGGGGCAGGGGATACGCAGTATTTT
14 | TRBJ2-7 | TRBD1 | - | TRBV27 | CASSLTGDSYEQYF | TGTGCCAGCAGTTTAACAGGGGACTCCTACGAGCAGTACTTC
15 | TRBJ2-1 | TRBD2 | once | TRBV19 | CASSTLAGGYNEQFF | TGTGCCAGTAGTACGCTAGCGGGGGGGTACAATGAGCAGTTCTTC
15 | TRBJ2-2 | TRBD1 | few | TRBV4-1 | CASSHRQGGTGELFF | TGCGCCAGCAGCCACAGACAGGGGGGCACCGGGGAGCTGTTTTTT
12 | TRBJ2-3 | - | - | TRBV7-9 | CASSLDGYTQYF | TGTGCCAGCAGCTTAGACGGATATACGCAGTATTTT
19 | TRBJ1-6 | - | - | TRBV5-6 | CASSLEGGAFGSYNSPLHF | TGTGCCAGCAGCTTGGAGGGGGGCGCATTCGGCTCCTATAATTCACCCCTCCACTTT
15 | TRBJ2-1 | TRBD2 | - | TRBV7-7 | CASSLESSGVNEQFF | TGTGCCAGCAGCTTAGAGTCTAGCGGGGTCAATGAGCAGTTCTTC
13 | TRBJ1-1 | - | - | TRBV5-1 | CASSFGGASEAFF | TGCGCCAGCAGCTTCGGTGGGGCCTCTGAAGCTTTCTTT
15 | TRBJ1-1 | TRBD1 | - | TRBV7-8 | CASSSDRGNLLEAFF | TGTGCCAGCAGCTCGGACAGGGGAAACCTACTTGAAGCTTTCTTT
13 | TRBJ2-5 | - | once | TRBV28 | CASRDTSQETQYF | TGTGCCAGCAGGGATACAAGCCAAGAGACCCAGTACTTC
15 | TRBJ2-2 | - | - | TRBV27 | CASSPDLGHTGELFF | TGTGCCAGCAGTCCCGACCTCGGACATACCGGGGAGCTGTTTTTT
15 | TRBJ2-7 | TRBD2 | - | TRBV28 | CASSLGLAGVSEQYF | TGTGCCAGCAGTTTAGGGCTAGCGGGAGTTTCCGAGCAGTACTTC
14 | TRBJ2-1 | TRBD1 | - | TRBV19 | CASSIWDSYNEQFF | TGTGCCAGTAGTATTTGGGACAGCTACAATGAGCAGTTCTTC
15 | TRBJ1-2 | TRBD1 | - | TRBV14 | CASSQRQGAFGGYTF | TGTGCCAGCAGCCAGCGACAGGGGGCGTTTGGTGGCTACACCTTC
13 | TRBJ2-7 | TRBD2 | - | TRBV11-2 | CASSPSGAYEQYF | TGTGCCAGCAGCCCGAGCGGGGCCTACGAGCAGTACTTC
15 | TRBJ2-2 | TRBD2 | - | TRBV7-9 | CASSSGTSDTGELFF | TGTGCCAGCAGCTCCGGGACTAGCGACACCGGGGAGCTGTTTTTT
14 | TRBJ2-5 | - | once | TRBV2 | CASNLPLGQETQYF | TGTGCCAGCAATCTGCCCCTAGGCCAAGAGACCCAGTACTTC
13 | TRBJ1-5 | - | - | TRBV10-3 | CAITGQNRQPQHF | TGTGCCATCACTGGACAGAATAGGCAGCCCCAGCATTTT
14 | TRBJ1-5 | TRBD1 | - | TRBV19 | CASTPGTGLQPQHF | TGTGCCAGTACCCCCGGGACAGGGCTTCAGCCCCAGCATTTT
14 | TRBJ1-1 | - | - | TRBV4-2 | CASSQVDVYTEAFF | TGTGCCAGCAGCCAGGTGGACGTGTACACTGAAGCTTTCTTT
13 | TRBJ1-4 | - | - | TRBV4-1 | CASSLSTFEKLFF | TGCGCCAGCAGCCTTTCGACCTTTGAAAAACTGTTTTTT
15 | TRBJ1-1 | - | - | TRBV5-4 | CASSQVTALKTEAFF | TGTGCCAGCAGCCAAGTAACGGCTCTAAAAACTGAAGCTTTCTTT
13 | TRBJ2-5 | - | - | TRBV4-1 | CASSQGVGGTQYF | TGCGCCAGCAGCCAAGGGGTCGGGGGGACCCAGTACTTC
13 | TRBJ2-7 | - | - | TRBV5-4 | CASSWEPSYEQYF | TGTGCCAGCAGTTGGGAGCCTTCTTACGAGCAGTACTTC
12 | TRBJ2-5 | - | - | TRBV5-6 | CASSNRYETQYF | TGTGCCAGCAGCAACCGGTACGAGACCCAGTACTTC
16 | TRBJ2-4 | TRBD1 | - | TRBV5-1 | CASSLTGEGSKNIQYF | TGCGCCAGCAGCTTGACAGGGGAAGGTTCCAAAAACATTCAGTACTTC
14 | TRBJ2-1 | TRBD2 | - | TRBV27 | CASRLAGGPDEQFF | TGTGCCAGCAGATTAGCGGGAGGGCCGGATGAGCAGTTCTTC
12 | TRBJ2-7 | - | once | TRBV7-9 | CASSSGRYEQYF | TGTGCCAGCAGCTCGGGGAGGTACGAGCAGTACTTC
11 | TRBJ1-1 | - | - | TRBV6-6 | CASSYSEEAFF | TGTGCCAGCAGTTACTCAGAGGAAGCTTTCTTT
19 | TRBJ2-3 | TRBD2 | - | TRBV6-1 | CASSGRLAGDARHTDTQYF | TGTGCCAGCAGTGGAAGACTAGCGGGAGACGCAAGGCACACAGATACGCAGTATTTT
13 | TRBJ1-1 | - | few | TRBV25-1 | CASSELGQSEAFF | TGTGCCAGCAGTGAATTGGGGCAGTCTGAAGCTTTCTTT
14 | TRBJ2-7 | - | - | TRBV13 | CASSGRQGPGEQYF | TGTGCCAGCAGCGGACGCCAGGGGCCGGGCGAGCAGTACTTC
17 | TRBJ1-2 | TRBD1 | - | TRBV4-1 | CASSQVLQGPGSYGYTF | TGCGCCAGCAGCCAAGTCTTACAGGGGCCGGGTAGCTATGGCTACACCTTC
14 | TRBJ2-7 | - | - | TRBV5-1 | CASSPGVNSYEQYF | TGCGCTTCCTCGCCCGGGGTTAACTCCTACGAGCAGTACTTC